This T cell receptor (beta chain) was recovered during a study of T cells in Graves' hyperthyroidism and ophthalmopathy. Overall study: Peripheral blood sampling occurred at initial diagnosis, before any treatment.

Amplified TCR beta CDR3 regions came from RNA transcripts. In the first-round RT-PCR of the TCR CDR3, the HTBI primer set was used. MiXCR, applied by TCRdb to the multiplex PCR reads, yields one record per CDR3 protein. The sample lists under 450,000 distinct CDR3 sequences, roughly a sixth seen once, with approximately 30% in the top ten. Germline CDR1 reads MDHEN; CDR2 reads SYDVKM. The CDR3 spans 15 residues. After removal of 5 bases from V and 10 bases from J, the junction contained 16 bases not matched to a gene. Ten or more counts support this clonotype. Its cognate antigen is unknown. Study-wide results and limits: Ophthalmopathy got predicted by the model a median about 6.7 months before its onset. A 13 V-J signature model discriminated ophthalmopathy versus stable hyperthyroidism.

It was at first hyperthyroidism diagnosis, before any ophthalmopathy symptoms, that the blood sample was taken. This receptor was obtained from a woman aged 25 to 39 with Graves' hyperthyroidism that later progressed to Graves' ophthalmopathy. The V and J genes are TRBV28 and TRBJ1-1; TRBD1 aligns across 7 bases. The sequenced sample was blood. In DNA, the CDR3 is TGTGCCAGCAGTCTCTTTAGGCAGGGGGAGACAGGAGCTTTCTTT. Translated, it gives CASSLFRQGETGAFF.